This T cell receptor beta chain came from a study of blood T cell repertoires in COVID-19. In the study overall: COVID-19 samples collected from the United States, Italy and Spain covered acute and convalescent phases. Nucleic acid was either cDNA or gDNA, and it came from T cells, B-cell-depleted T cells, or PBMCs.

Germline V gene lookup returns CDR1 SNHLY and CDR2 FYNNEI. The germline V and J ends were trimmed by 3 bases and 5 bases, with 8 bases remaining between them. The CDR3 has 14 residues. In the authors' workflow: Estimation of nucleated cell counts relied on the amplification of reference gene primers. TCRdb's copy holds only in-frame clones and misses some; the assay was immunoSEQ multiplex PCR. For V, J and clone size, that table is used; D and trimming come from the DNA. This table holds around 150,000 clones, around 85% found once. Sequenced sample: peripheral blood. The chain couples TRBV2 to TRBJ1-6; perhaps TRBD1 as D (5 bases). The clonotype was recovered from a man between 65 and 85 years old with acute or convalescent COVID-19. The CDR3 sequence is CASSDTGDNSPLHF. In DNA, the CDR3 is TGTGCCAGCAGTGATACAGGTGATAATTCACCCCTCCACTTT.